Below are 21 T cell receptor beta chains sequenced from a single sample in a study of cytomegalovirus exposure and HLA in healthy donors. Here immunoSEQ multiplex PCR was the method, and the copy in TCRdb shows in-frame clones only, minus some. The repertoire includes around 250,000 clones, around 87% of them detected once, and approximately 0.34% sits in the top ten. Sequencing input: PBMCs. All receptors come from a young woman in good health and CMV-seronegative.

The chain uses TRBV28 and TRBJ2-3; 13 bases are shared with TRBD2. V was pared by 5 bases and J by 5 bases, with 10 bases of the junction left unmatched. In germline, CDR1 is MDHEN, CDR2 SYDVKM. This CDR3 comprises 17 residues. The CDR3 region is CASSPRGLAGELDTQYF. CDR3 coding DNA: TGTGCCAGCAGTCCCCGCGGACTAGCGGGGGAATTAGATACGCAGTATTTT.

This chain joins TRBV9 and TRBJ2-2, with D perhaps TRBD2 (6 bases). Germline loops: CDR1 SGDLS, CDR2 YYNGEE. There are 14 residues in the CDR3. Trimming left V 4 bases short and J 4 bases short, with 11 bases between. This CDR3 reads CASSPGGATGELFF. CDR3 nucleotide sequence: TGTGCCAGCAGCCCCGGAGGGGCCACCGGGGAGCTGTTTTTT. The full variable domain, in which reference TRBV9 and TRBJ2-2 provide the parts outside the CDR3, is DSGVTQTPKHLITATGQRVTLRCSPRSGDLSVYWYQQSLDQGLQFLIQYYNGEERAKGNILERFSAQQFPDLHSELNLSSLELGDSALYFCASSPGGATGELFFGEGSRLTVL.

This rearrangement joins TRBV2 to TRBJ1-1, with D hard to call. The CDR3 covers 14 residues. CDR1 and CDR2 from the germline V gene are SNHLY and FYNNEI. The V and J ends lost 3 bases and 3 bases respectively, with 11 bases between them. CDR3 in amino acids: CASSDRIGDTEAFF. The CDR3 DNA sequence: TGTGCCAGCAGTGACAGGATAGGTGACACTGAAGCTTTCTTT.

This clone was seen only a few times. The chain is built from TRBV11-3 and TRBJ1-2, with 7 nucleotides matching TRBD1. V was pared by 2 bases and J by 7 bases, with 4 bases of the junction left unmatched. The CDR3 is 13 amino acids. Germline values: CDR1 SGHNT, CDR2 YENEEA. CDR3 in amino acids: CASSLPGGRGYTF. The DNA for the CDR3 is TGTGCCAGCAGCTTACCAGGGGGTCGTGGCTACACCTTC.

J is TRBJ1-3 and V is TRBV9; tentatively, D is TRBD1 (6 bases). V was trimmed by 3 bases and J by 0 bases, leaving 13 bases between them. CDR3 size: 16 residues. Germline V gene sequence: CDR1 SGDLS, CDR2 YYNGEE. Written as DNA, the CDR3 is TGTGCCAGCAGCGATCGACAGGTTCTCTCTGGAAACACCATATATTTT. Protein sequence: CASSDRQVLSGNTIYF.

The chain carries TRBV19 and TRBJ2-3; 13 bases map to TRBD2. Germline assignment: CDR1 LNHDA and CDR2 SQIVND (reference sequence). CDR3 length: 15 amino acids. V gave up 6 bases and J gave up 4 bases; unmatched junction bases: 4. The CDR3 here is CASRPTSGGSDTQYF. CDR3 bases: TGTGCCAGTAGACCGACTAGCGGGGGGTCAGATACGCAGTATTTT.

This CDR3 is CASRYLPRGTEAFF. CDR3 bases: TGTGCCAGCCGATATCTCCCCCGGGGCACTGAAGCTTTCTTT. The chain carries TRBV19 and TRBJ1-1; D remains unclear. The CDR3 runs 14 residues. CDR1 is LNHDA, CDR2 SQIVND, per germline (reference sequence). Trimming stripped 9 bases from V and 4 bases from J, with 18 bases between. Looking up the rest from reference TRBV19 and TRBJ1-1 gives the full variable domain: DGGITQSPKYLFRKEGQNVTLSCEQNLNHDAMYWYRQDPGQGLRLIYYSQIVNDFQKGDIAEGYSVSREKKESFPLTVTSAQKNPTAFYLCASRYLPRGTEAFFGQGTRLTVV.

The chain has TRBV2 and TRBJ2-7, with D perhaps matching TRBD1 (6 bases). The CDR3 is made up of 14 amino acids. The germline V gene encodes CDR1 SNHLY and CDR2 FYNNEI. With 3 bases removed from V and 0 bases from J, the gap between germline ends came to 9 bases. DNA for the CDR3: TGTGCCAGCAGTGAGCGGACAGCCTCCTACGAGCAGTACGTC. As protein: CASSERTASYEQYV.

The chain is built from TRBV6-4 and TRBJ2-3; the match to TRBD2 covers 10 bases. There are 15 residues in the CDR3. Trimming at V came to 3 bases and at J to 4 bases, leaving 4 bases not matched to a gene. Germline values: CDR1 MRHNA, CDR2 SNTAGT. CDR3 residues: CASSEAAGGSDTQYF. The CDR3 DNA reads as TGTGCCAGCAGTGAAGCAGCGGGGGGGTCAGATACGCAGTATTTT.

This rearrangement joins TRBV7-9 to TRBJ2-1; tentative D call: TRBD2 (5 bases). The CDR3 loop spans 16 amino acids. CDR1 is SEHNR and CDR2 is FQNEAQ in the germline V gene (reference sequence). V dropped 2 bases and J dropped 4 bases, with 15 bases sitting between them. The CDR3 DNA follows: TGTGCCAGCAGCTTATTTGTAGCGATTGGGTACAATGAGCAGTTCTTC. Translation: CASSLFVAIGYNEQFF. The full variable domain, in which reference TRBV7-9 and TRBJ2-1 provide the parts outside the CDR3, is DTGVSQNPRHKITKRGQNVTFRCDPISEHNRLYWYRQTLGQGPEFLTYFQNEAQLEKSRLLSDRFSAERPKGSFSTLEIQRTEQGDSAMYLCASSLFVAIGYNEQFFGPGTRLTVL.

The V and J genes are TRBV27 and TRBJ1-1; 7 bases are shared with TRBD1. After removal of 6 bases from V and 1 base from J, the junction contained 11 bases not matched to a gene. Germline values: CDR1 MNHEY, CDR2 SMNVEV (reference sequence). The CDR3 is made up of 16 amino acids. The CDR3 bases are TGTGCCAGCAGCCCATCCCACGGGGACAGGAACACTGAAGCTTTCTTT. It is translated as CASSPSHGDRNTEAFF.

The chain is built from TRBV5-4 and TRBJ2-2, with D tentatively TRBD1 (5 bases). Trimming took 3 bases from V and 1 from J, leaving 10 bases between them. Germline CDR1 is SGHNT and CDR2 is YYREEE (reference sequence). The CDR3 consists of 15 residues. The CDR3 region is CASSSNQGNTGELFF. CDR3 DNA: TGTGCCAGCAGCTCGAACCAGGGGAACACCGGGGAGCTGTTTTTT. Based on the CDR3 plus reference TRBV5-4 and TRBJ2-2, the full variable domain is ETGVTQSPTHLIKTRGQQVTLRCSSQSGHNTVSWYQQALGQGPQFIFQYYREEENGRGNFPPRFSGLQFPNYSSELNVNALELDDSALYLCASSSNQGNTGELFFGEGSRLTVL.

As DNA, the CDR3 is TGTGCCTGGAGTTTGACAGGCGGCGCTGAAGCTTTCTTT. Translating gives CAWSLTGGAEAFF. The chain recombines TRBV30 with TRBJ1-1; maybe TRBD1 (6 bases). Per germline, CDR1 GTSNPN and CDR2 SVGIG (reference sequence). This CDR3 is 13 amino acids long. V lost 2 bases, J lost 6 bases, and 13 bases lay in between.

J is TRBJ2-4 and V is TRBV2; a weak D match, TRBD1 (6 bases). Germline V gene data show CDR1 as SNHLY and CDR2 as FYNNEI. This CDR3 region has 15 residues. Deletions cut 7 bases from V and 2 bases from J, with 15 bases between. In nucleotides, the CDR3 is TGTGCCAGCATAGAACAGGGCCCGACCAAAAACATTCAGTACTTC. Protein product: CASIEQGPTKNIQYF.

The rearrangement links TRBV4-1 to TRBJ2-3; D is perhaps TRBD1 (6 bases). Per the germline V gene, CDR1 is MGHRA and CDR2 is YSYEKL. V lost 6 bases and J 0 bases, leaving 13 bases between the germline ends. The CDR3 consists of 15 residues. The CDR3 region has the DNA TGCGCCAGCAGTCTCCAGGGGCCTAGCACAGATACGCAGTATTTT. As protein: CASSLQGPSTDTQYF.

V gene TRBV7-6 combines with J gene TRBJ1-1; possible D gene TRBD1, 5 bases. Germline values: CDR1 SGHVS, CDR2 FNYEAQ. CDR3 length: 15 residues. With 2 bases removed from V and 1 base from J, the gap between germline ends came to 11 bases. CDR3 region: CASSLLAGPNTEAFF. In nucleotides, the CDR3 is TGTGCCAGCAGCTTATTGGCAGGGCCGAACACTGAAGCTTTCTTT.

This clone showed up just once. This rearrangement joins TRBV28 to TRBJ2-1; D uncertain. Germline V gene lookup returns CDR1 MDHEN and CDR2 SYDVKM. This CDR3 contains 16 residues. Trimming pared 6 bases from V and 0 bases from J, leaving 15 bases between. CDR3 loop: CASRQPTRYSYNEQFF. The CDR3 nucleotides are TGTGCCAGCAGACAACCGACTCGGTACTCCTACAATGAGCAGTTCTTC.

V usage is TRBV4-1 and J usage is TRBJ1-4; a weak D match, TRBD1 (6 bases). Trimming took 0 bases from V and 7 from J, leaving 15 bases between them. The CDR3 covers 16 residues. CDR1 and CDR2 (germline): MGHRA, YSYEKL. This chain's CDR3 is CASSQDLGTKSEKLFF. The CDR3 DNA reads TGCGCCAGCAGCCAAGATTTAGGGACAAAGTCTGAAAAACTGTTTTTT.

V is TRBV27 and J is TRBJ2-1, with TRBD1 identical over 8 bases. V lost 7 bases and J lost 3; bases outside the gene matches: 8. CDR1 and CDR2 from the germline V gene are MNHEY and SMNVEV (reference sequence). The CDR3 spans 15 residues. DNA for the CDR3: TGTGCCAGCACCACCGGGACAGGAAACTACAATGAGCAGTTCTTC. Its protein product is CASTTGTGNYNEQFF.

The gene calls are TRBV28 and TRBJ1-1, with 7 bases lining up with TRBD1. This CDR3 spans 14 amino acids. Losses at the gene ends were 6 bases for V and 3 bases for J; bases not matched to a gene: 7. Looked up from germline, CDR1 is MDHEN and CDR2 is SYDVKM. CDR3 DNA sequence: TGTGCCAGCAGGGCCGGGACAGACTACACTGAAGCTTTCTTT. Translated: CASRAGTDYTEAFF.

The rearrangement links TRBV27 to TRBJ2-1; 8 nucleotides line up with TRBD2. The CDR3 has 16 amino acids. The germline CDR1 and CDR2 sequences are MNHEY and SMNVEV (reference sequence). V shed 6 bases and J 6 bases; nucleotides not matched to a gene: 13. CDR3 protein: CASSALTSDGPNEQFF. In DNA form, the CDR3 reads TGTGCCAGCAGCGCTTTGACTAGCGATGGCCCCAATGAGCAGTTCTTC.